This is a list of T cell receptor beta chains from one sample in a study of identifying expanded T cells in peripheral blood. The repertoire was sequenced with immunoSEQ multiplex PCR; TCRdb's copy has only in-frame clones and lacks some. The table lists some 78,000 clones, more than 70% of them singletons, with around a fifth in the top ten. The sample was blood. Receptor source: a person aged 18 to 70 in good health. Each CDR3 is given with its conserved first and last residue. The order of the fields is V gene, J gene, D gene, clone size, CDR3 protein, CDR3 DNA. D genes are given only for firm matches. Where a row states a size, it is once, few, many or the class of an expanded clone; other rows omit it.

V gene: TRBV11-1; J gene: TRBJ1-2; D gene: .; clone size: .; CDR3 protein: CASSTRQGRGGYTF; CDR3 DNA: TGTGCCAGCAGTACCCGCCAGGGGCGCGGAGGCTACACCTTC
V gene: TRBV18; J gene: TRBJ1-1; D gene: .; clone size: .; CDR3 protein: CASSPQLSPATEAFF; CDR3 DNA: TGTGCCAGCTCACCACAGCTGTCCCCAGCCACTGAAGCTTTCTTT
V gene: TRBV27; J gene: TRBJ2-3; D gene: TRBD2; clone size: few; CDR3 protein: CASSPRRTSGGFTDTQYF; CDR3 DNA: TGTGCCAGCAGTCCCCGAAGGACTAGCGGGGGTTTCACAGATACGCAGTATTTT
V gene: TRBV7-2; J gene: TRBJ1-1; D gene: .; clone size: .; CDR3 protein: CASSLVAGWDTEAFF; CDR3 DNA: TGTGCCAGCAGCTTAGTTGCAGGATGGGACACTGAAGCTTTCTTT
V gene: TRBV4-3; J gene: TRBJ2-1; D gene: .; clone size: .; CDR3 protein: CASSQFFHNEQFF; CDR3 DNA: TGCGCCAGCAGCCAATTTTTCCATAATGAGCAGTTCTTC
V gene: TRBV2; J gene: TRBJ1-2; D gene: TRBD1; clone size: .; CDR3 protein: CASSPTGAYGYTF; CDR3 DNA: TGTGCCAGCAGCCCGACAGGGGCCTATGGCTACACCTTC
V gene: TRBV5-6; J gene: TRBJ2-7; D gene: .; clone size: .; CDR3 protein: CASSPGSYEQYF; CDR3 DNA: TGTGCCAGCAGCCCAGGGAGTTACGAGCAGTACTTC
V gene: TRBV2; J gene: TRBJ1-1; D gene: .; clone size: .; CDR3 protein: CASSDWSSGTEAFF; CDR3 DNA: TGTGCCAGCAGTGATTGGTCGTCCGGCACTGAAGCTTTCTTT
V gene: TRBV10-1; J gene: TRBJ2-1; D gene: .; clone size: .; CDR3 protein: CATKTGRGANNEQFF; CDR3 DNA: TGCGCCACCAAGACAGGCCGAGGGGCGAACAATGAGCAGTTCTTC
V gene: TRBV7-9; J gene: TRBJ2-1; D gene: .; clone size: .; CDR3 protein: CASSLVEGGEQFF; CDR3 DNA: TGTGCCAGCAGCTTAGTAGAGGGGGGTGAGCAGTTCTTC
V gene: TRBV4-2; J gene: TRBJ2-5; D gene: TRBD2; clone size: .; CDR3 protein: CASSQDSGRAGGAQTQYF; CDR3 DNA: TGTGCCAGCAGCCAAGATTCGGGACGTGCGGGGGGGGCACAGACCCAGTACTTC
V gene: TRBV23-1; J gene: TRBJ1-6; D gene: .; clone size: .; CDR3 protein: CASSRFRGTRSPHF; CDR3 DNA: TGCGCCAGCAGCCGATTCAGGGGAACCCGATCCCCCCACTTT
V gene: TRBV18; J gene: TRBJ2-2; D gene: .; clone size: .; CDR3 protein: CASSPPSSPTGELFF; CDR3 DNA: TGTGCCAGCTCACCACCGAGTTCGCCCACCGGGGAGCTGTTTTTT
V gene: TRBV5-1; J gene: TRBJ2-7; D gene: .; clone size: .; CDR3 protein: CASSLGGTQSYEQYF; CDR3 DNA: TGCGCCAGCAGCTTGGGGGGGACTCAATCCTACGAGCAGTACTTC